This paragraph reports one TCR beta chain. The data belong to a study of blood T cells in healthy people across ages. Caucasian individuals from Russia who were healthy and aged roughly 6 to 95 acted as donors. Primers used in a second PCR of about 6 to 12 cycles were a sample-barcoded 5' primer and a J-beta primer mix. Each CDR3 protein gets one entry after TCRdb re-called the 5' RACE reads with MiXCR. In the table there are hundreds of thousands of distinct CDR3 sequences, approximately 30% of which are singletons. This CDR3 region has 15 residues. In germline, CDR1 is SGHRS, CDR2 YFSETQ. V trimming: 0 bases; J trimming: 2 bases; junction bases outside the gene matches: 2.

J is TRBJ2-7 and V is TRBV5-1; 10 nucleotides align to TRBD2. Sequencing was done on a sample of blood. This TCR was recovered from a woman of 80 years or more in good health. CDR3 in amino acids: CASSLVSGGPYEQYF. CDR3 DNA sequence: TGCGCCAGCAGCTTGGTTAGCGGGGGGCCCTACGAGCAGTACTTC. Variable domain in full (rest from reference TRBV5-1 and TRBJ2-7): KAGVTQTPRYLIKTRGQQVTLSCSPISGHRSVSWYQQTPGQGLQFLFEYFSETQRNKGNFPGRFSGRQFSNSRSEMNVSTLELGDSALYLCASSLVSGGPYEQYFGPGTRLTVT.